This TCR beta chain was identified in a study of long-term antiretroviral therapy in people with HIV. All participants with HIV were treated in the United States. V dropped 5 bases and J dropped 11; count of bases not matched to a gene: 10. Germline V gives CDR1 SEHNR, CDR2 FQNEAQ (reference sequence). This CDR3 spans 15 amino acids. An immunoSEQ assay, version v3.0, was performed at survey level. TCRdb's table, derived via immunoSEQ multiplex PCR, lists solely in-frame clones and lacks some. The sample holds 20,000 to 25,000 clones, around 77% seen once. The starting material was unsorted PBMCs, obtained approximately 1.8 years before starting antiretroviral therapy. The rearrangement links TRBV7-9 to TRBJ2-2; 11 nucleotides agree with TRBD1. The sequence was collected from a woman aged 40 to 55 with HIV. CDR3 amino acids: CASSRGQGAGLELFF. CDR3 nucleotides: TGTGCCAGCAGCCGAGGACAGGGGGCAGGACTTGAGCTGTTTTTT.